Listed here is a single TCR beta chain. These data originate in a study of shared clonotypes between healthy human individuals. Profiling relied on immunoSEQ multiplex PCR, and the TCRdb table lists in-frame clones only, not all of them. The sample includes about 2.4 million clones, 93% of them seen just once. The CDR3 length is 14 residues. The V segment lost 3 bases and the J segment 1 base; nucleotides outside the gene matches: 2. Per the germline V gene, CDR1 is MDHEN and CDR2 is SYDVKM. The V call is TRBV28, the J call TRBJ2-5, with TRBD1 identical over 7 bases. This TCR was sampled from a man younger than 35 in good health. Some clones in this sample may be carry-over from other donors' samples. The specimen was naive CD4+ T cells from PBMCs. The subset is: CD45RA+ positively selected. The CDR3 here is CASSFWTGQETQYF. CDR3 DNA: TGTGCCAGCAGTTTTTGGACAGGCCAAGAGACCCAGTACTTC.